This TCR beta chain was identified in a study of CD8 T cells in Susac syndrome. The CDR3 extends over 13 amino acids. Per germline, CDR1 DFQATT and CDR2 SNEGSKA (reference sequence). Trimming took off 6 bases at V and 4 bases at J, with 12 bases between the two ends. RNA in amounts of about 0.5 to 1 ug was reverse transcribed with random hexamers. TCRdb itself ran the immunoSEQ multiplex PCR reads through MiXCR, one entry per CDR3 protein. The sample yields about 140,000 distinct CDR3 sequences, 94% seen once. The rearrangement uses TRBV20-1 and TRBJ1-4; D may be TRBD1 (6 bases). The sequencing sample was made of CD8+ T cells from PBMCs. The sequence was collected from a human donor in good health. CDR3 DNA sequence: TGCAGTGCCCGACAGGAGAATAATGAAAAACTGTTTTTT. It translates to CSARQENNEKLFF.